This T cell receptor beta chain emerged from a study of blood T cell repertoires in COVID-19. Background on the study: In each case, the material was cDNA or gDNA derived from T cells, B-cell-depleted T cells, or PBMCs.

Germline-derived CDR1 and CDR2 are DFQATT and SNEGSKA (reference sequence). This CDR3 spans 13 amino acids. The trim removed 3 bases at V and 9 bases at J, leaving 10 bases unmatched. Sequenced by immunoSEQ multiplex PCR; TCRdb stores in-frame clones only, minus some. The table shows about 200,000 clones, with around 82% occurring only once. Sequenced material: peripheral blood. The J gene is TRBJ1-2, the V gene TRBV20-1, with 7 bases that match TRBD1. This TCR was recovered from a woman between 40 and 50 years old with active or convalescent COVID-19. DNA of the CDR3: TGCAGTGCTAGTTTGCAGGGGGATGTGCGCTACACCTTC. Its translation is CSASLQGDVRYTF.